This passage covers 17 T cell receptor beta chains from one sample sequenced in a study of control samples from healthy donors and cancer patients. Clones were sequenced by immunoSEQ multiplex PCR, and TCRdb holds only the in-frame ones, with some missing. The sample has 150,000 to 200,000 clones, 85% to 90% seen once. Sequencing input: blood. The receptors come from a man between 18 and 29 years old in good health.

The DNA for the CDR3 is TGTGCCAGCAGTTCAGCCGGGACAGGCCAAGAGACCCAGTACTTC. Residues: CASSSAGTGQETQYF. The chain couples TRBV28 to TRBJ2-5; 8 bases align to TRBD1. V was clipped by 4 bases and J by 1 base; unmatched bases: 5. The CDR3 extends over 15 amino acids. Germline V gives CDR1 MDHEN, CDR2 SYDVKM.

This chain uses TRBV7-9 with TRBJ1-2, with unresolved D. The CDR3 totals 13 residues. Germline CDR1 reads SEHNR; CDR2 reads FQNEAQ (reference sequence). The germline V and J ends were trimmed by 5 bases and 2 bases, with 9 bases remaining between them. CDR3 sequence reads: CASSQVRNYGYTF. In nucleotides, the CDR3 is TGTGCCAGCAGCCAAGTGAGAAACTATGGCTACACCTTC.

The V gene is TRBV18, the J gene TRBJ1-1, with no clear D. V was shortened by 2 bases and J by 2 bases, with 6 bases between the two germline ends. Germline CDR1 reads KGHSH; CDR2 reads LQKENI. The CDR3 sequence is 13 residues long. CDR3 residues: CASSPSANTEAFF. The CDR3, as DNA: TGTGCCAGCTCACCATCCGCTAACACTGAAGCTTTCTTT.

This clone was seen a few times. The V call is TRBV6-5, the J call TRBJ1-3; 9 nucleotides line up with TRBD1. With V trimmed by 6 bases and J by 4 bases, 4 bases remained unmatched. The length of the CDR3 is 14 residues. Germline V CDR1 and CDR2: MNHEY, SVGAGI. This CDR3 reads CASSTDRGGNTIYF. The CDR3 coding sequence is TGTGCCAGCAGCACGGACAGGGGAGGAAACACCATATATTTT.

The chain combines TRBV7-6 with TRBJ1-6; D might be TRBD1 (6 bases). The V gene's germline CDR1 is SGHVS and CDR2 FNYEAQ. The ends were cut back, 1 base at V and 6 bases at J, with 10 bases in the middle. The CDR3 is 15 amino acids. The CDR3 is CASSLGTGSNSPLHF. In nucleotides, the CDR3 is TGTGCCAGCAGCTTAGGTACAGGGAGTAATTCACCCCTCCACTTT.

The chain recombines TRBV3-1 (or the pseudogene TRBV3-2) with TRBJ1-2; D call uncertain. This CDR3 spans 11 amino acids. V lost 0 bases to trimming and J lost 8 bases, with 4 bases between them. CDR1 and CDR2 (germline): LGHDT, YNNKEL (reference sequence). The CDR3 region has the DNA TGTGCCAGCAGCCAAGAGAGAGGCTACACCTTC. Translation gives CASSQERGYTF.

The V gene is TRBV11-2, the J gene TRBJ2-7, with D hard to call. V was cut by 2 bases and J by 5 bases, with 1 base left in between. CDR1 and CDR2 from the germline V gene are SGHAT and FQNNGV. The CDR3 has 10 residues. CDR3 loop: CASSLNEQYF. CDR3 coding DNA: TGTGCCAGCAGCTTAAACGAGCAGTACTTC.

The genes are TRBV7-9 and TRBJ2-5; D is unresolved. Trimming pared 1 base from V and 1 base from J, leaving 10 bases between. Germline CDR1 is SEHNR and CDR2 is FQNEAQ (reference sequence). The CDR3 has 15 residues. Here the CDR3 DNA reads TGTGCCAGCAGCTTAGACTGGACCACCCAAGAGACCCAGTACTTC. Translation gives CASSLDWTTQETQYF.

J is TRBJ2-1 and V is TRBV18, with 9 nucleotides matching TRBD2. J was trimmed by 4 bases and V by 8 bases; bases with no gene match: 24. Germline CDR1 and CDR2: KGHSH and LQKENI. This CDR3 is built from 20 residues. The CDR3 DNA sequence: TGTGCCAGCCTCGGCGGGCTCGGAGGGACTAGCCCTACCGGGTACAATGAGCAGTTCTTC. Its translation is CASLGGLGGTSPTGYNEQFF.

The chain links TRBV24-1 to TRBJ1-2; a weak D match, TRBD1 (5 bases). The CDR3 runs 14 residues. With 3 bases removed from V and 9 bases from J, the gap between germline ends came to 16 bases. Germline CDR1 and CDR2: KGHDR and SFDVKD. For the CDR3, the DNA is TGTGCCACCAGTGATCCTGACAGTCCGGGTCGCTACACCTTC. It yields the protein CATSDPDSPGRYTF.

The CDR3 loop is CASSQASPTGELFF. The CDR3 DNA is TGTGCCAGCAGTCAGGCAAGTCCCACCGGGGAGCTGTTTTTT. This sequence joins TRBV3-1 (or the pseudogene TRBV3-2) and TRBJ2-2; D unresolved. This CDR3 has 14 residues. V lost 6 bases and J lost 4, with 12 bases in between. The germline CDR1 and CDR2 sequences are LGHDT and YNNKEL (reference sequence).

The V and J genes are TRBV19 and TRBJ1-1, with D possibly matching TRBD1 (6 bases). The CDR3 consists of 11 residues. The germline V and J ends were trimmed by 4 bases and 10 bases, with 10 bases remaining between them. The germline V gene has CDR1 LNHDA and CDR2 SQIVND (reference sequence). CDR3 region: CASSTTGSAFF. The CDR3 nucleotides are TGTGCCAGTAGTACGACAGGTTCAGCTTTCTTT.

In nucleotides, the CDR3 is TGTGCCAGCAGCTCTTTTTCGACAGGGGGAGGAGGCTACACCTTC. Protein sequence: CASSSFSTGGGGYTF. The chain carries TRBV5-4 and TRBJ1-2, with 9 bases that match TRBD1. This CDR3 spans 15 amino acids. Trimming cost V 3 bases and J 8 bases; bases outside gene matches: 11. Looked up from germline, CDR1 is SGHNT and CDR2 is YYREEE (reference sequence).

CDR3 sequence: CSALRGLEQYF. The CDR3 DNA reads TGCAGCGCCTTAAGGGGGCTGGAGCAGTACTTC. J is TRBJ2-7 and V is TRBV29-1; 7 bases line up with TRBD1. The CDR3 runs to 11 residues. The germline gives CDR1 SQVTM, CDR2 ANQGSEA. V was pared by 7 bases and J by 7 bases, with 7 bases of the junction left unmatched.

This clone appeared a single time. The CDR3 is CASRFPGAGTGELFF. CDR3 sequence (DNA): TGTGCCAGCAGGTTCCCGGGGGCGGGCACCGGGGAGCTGTTTTTT. The chain carries TRBV11-2 and TRBJ2-2; D assignment may be TRBD1 or TRBD2 (6 bases each). V was shortened by 6 bases and J by 4 bases, with 15 bases between the two germline ends. CDR1 SGHAT and CDR2 FQNNGV come from the germline V gene. This CDR3 contains 15 residues.

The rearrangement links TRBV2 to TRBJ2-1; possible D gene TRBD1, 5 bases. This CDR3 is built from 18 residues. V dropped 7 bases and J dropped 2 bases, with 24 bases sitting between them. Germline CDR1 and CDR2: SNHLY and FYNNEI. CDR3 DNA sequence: TGTGCCAGCACCCCGGATGAGGACACCATTCCTCCCTACAATGAGCAGTTCTTC. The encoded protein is CASTPDEDTIPPYNEQFF.

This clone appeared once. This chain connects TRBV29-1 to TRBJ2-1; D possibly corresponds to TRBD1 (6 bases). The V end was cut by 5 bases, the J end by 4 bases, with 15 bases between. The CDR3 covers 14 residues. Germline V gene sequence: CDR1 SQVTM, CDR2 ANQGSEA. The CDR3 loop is CSVKDSVRYNEQFF. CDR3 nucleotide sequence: TGCAGCGTTAAGGACAGTGTGAGATACAATGAGCAGTTCTTC.